Below, 16 T cell receptor beta chains from the same sample are listed, as sequenced in a study of Ad26.COV2.S vaccination and SARS-CoV-2 variants (dated by TCRdb to about 2021). Receptors were amplified or captured by the immunoSEQ multiplex PCR assay. As stored in TCRdb, this immuneACCESS dataset retains in-frame rearrangements with V and J assigned. A fraction of the clones does not appear; measured against another copy, unresolved V genes explain less than half of the discrepancy, and the remainder lacks a known reason. Present in this sample are about 350,000 clones, approximately 84% of which were seen just once. About 3.3% of the sample rests with the top ten. The sample's treatment or condition label, in plain terms: about 20 received Ad26.COV2.S at low or high dose, single or two shots; about 5 received placebo; per-sample allocation not given. For vaccine and placebo recipients, repertoires were sequenced using samples collected on day 63 after the first injection.

The material was peripheral blood, obtained in a trial of Ad26.COV2.S vaccine versus placebo. All receptors derive from a person aged 18-60 years who received the Ad26.COV2.S COVID-19 vaccine or a placebo.

V and J are TRBV5-4 and TRBJ2-7, with a tentative D call TRBD2 (5 bases). Germline loops: CDR1 SGHNT, CDR2 YYREEE (reference sequence). V dropped 2 bases and J dropped 3 bases, with 12 bases sitting between them. There are 14 residues in the CDR3. The CDR3 spells CASSFGGSDYEQYF. The CDR3 DNA reads TGTGCCAGCAGCTTCGGAGGCAGTGACTACGAGCAGTACTTC.

The chain couples TRBV5-6 to TRBJ2-7; tentative D call: TRBD2 (6 bases). Germline lookup yields CDR1 SGHDT and CDR2 YYEEEE. The CDR3 totals 16 residues. V was clipped by 0 bases and J by 0 bases, with 13 bases between them. As DNA, the CDR3 is TGTGCCAGCAGCTTGGTAGGCTCTAGCGCCTCCTACGAGCAGTACTTC. Translated: CASSLVGSSASYEQYF.

This clone showed up just a few times. The J gene is TRBJ2-7, the V gene TRBV29-1; TRBD1 might be the D (6 bases). Per germline, CDR1 SQVTM and CDR2 ANQGSEA. V lost 0 bases and J 4 bases, leaving 13 bases between the germline ends. This CDR3 has 14 amino acids. CDR3 nucleotide sequence: TGCAGCGTTGAAGATGCATCAGGGGCGTACGAGCAGTACTTC. Protein sequence: CSVEDASGAYEQYF.

The V call is TRBV7-2, the J call TRBJ2-7; 7 bases map to TRBD1. The CDR3 spans 13 residues. The junction had 4 bases not matched to a gene; V was cut back by 5 bases and J by 3 bases. Germline V gene sequence: CDR1 SGHTA, CDR2 FQGNSA. The DNA for the CDR3 is TGTGCCAGCAGCCCGGGACAGCACTACGAGCAGTACTTC. Protein sequence: CASSPGQHYEQYF.

V usage is TRBV5-1 and J usage is TRBJ1-5, with 8 bases fitting TRBD1. The CDR3 sequence is 14 residues long. Germline V gene sequence: CDR1 SGHRS, CDR2 YFSETQ. The V gene end was trimmed by 3 bases and the J gene end by 4 bases; junction bases not matched to a gene: 3. The CDR3 DNA follows: TGCGCCAGCAGCTCAGGGGGCGGAAATCAGCCCCAGCATTTT. Translation gives CASSSGGGNQPQHF.

This sequence joins TRBV11-2 and TRBJ2-2, with 10 bases that match TRBD2. Germline CDR1 and CDR2: SGHAT and FQNNGV. This CDR3 comprises 15 residues. The ends lost 2 bases at V and 5 bases at J; junction bases unmatched: 2. This chain's CDR3 is CASSLSGRGTGELFF. CDR3 DNA sequence: TGTGCCAGCAGCTTAAGCGGGAGGGGGACCGGGGAGCTGTTTTTT.

The CDR3 region has the DNA TGTGCCAGCAGCTCCAGACGAGAAGATACGCAGTATTTT. Its protein is CASSSRREDTQYF. This chain links TRBV7-2 with TRBJ2-3; no reliable D call. The CDR3 consists of 13 residues. V lost 4 bases and J lost 5, with 10 bases in between. CDR1 is SGHTA and CDR2 is FQGNSA in the germline V gene. The entire variable domain, with the rest obtained from reference TRBV7-2 and TRBJ2-3, is as follows: GAGVSQSPSNKVTEKGKDVELRCDPISGHTALYWYRQSLGQGLEFLIYFQGNSAPDKSGLPSDRFSAERTGGSVSTLTIQRTQQEDSAVYLCASSSRREDTQYFGPGTRLTVL.

The chain recombines TRBV19 with TRBJ1-5; 8 positions match TRBD1. The CDR3 is 15 amino acids. V lost 5 bases to trimming and J lost 4 bases; unmatched junction nucleotides: 7. From germline, CDR1 is LNHDA and CDR2 SQIVND (reference sequence). This CDR3 reads CASSPQGQENQPQHF. In nucleotides, the CDR3 is TGTGCCAGTAGTCCCCAGGGACAGGAAAATCAGCCCCAGCATTTT.

This clone was seen a single time. The chain recombines TRBV7-2 with TRBJ2-6; D is perhaps TRBD1 (5 bases). CDR1 is SGHTA and CDR2 is FQGNSA in the germline V gene. The CDR3 sequence is 16 residues long. Trimming removed 2 bases from V and 0 bases from J, with 8 bases in between. CDR3 loop: CASSLNGHSGANVLTF. The CDR3 bases are TGTGCCAGCAGCTTAAATGGACACTCTGGGGCCAACGTCCTGACTTTC.

This chain joins TRBV18 and TRBJ2-3; TRBD1 matches at 7 bases. The J segment lost 5 bases and the V segment lost 2 bases, leaving 1 base of the junction unmatched. The length of the CDR3 is 13 residues. Looked up from germline, CDR1 is KGHSH and CDR2 is LQKENI. The CDR3 region has the DNA TGTGCCAGCTCACCAGACAGGGAAGATACGCAGTATTTT. Its protein is CASSPDREDTQYF.

The rearrangement links TRBV27 to TRBJ2-7; D gene unclear. This CDR3 has 14 residues. Germline V gene data show CDR1 as MNHEY and CDR2 as SMNVEV (reference sequence). V dropped 0 bases and J dropped 1 base, with 7 bases sitting between them. This CDR3 reads CASSLSATSYEQYF. The CDR3 nucleotides are TGTGCCAGCAGTTTATCGGCTACTTCCTACGAGCAGTACTTC.

The table lists this clone with a few counts. The chain joins TRBV5-1 to TRBJ2-7; D gene ambiguous. The ends were cut back, 5 bases at V and 5 bases at J, with 14 bases in the middle. The CDR3 is 13 residues long. The germline CDR1 and CDR2 sequences are SGHRS and YFSETQ. CDR3 sequence reads: CASRPGTVDEQYF. The CDR3 DNA reads TGCGCCAGCAGGCCGGGTACGGTCGACGAGCAGTACTTC.

The V call is TRBV9, the J call TRBJ2-1; TRBD2 aligns across 11 bases. With 4 bases clipped from V and 0 bases from J, the junction kept 6 bases outside the gene matches. CDR3 size: 17 residues. The germline CDR1 and CDR2 sequences are SGDLS and YYNGEE. The CDR3 nucleotides are TGTGCCAGCAGCCGAGTTAGCGGGGGGGTCTCCTACAATGAGCAGTTCTTC. It translates to CASSRVSGGVSYNEQFF. Full variable domain (rest looked up from reference TRBV9 and TRBJ2-1): DSGVTQTPKHLITATGQRVTLRCSPRSGDLSVYWYQQSLDQGLQFLIQYYNGEERAKGNILERFSAQQFPDLHSELNLSSLELGDSALYFCASSRVSGGVSYNEQFFGPGTRLTVL.

CDR3 residues: CASSYWQASNQPQHF. Here the CDR3 DNA reads TGTGCCAGCAGTTACTGGCAGGCTAGCAATCAGCCCCAGCATTTT. The J gene is TRBJ1-5, the V gene TRBV6-2 or TRBV6-3; no reliable D call. V lost 1 base, J lost 0 bases, and 7 bases lay in between. The germline CDR1 and CDR2 sequences are MNHEY and SVGEGT. The CDR3 has 15 amino acids.

About this clone itself: Other DNA sequences within the sample encode an identical CDR3. This rearrangement joins TRBV28 to TRBJ1-2, with 8 bases lining up with TRBD1. Losses at the gene ends were 5 bases for V and 2 bases for J; bases not matched to a gene: 4. The CDR3 is 14 residues long. Germline CDR1 MDHEN, CDR2 SYDVKM. CDR3 loop: CASSTRTGNYGYTF. The CDR3 DNA reads TGTGCCAGCAGTACCCGGACAGGGAACTATGGCTACACCTTC.

CDR3 in amino acids: CASSVGQGVGTEAFF. CDR3 bases: TGTGCCAGCAGCGTAGGACAGGGGGTGGGCACTGAAGCTTTCTTT. The rearrangement links TRBV9 to TRBJ1-1; 9 nucleotides match TRBD1. Per the germline V gene, CDR1 is SGDLS and CDR2 is YYNGEE. The CDR3 is made up of 15 amino acids. V shed 0 bases, J shed 4 bases, and the junction held 4 bases outside the gene matches.